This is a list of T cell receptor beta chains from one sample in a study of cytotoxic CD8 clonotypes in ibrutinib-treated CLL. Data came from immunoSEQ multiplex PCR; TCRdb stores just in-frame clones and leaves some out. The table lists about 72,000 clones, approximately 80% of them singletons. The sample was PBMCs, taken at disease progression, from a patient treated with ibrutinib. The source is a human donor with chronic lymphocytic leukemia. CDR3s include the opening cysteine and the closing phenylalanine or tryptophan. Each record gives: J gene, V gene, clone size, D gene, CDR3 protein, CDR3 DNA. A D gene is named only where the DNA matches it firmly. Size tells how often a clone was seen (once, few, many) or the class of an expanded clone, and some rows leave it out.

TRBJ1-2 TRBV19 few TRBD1 CASSTGTAGGYTF TGTGCCAGTAGTACCGGGACAGCGGGTGGCTACACCTTC
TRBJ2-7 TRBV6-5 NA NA CASSFRSSGYEQYF TGTGCCAGCAGTTTTAGAAGCTCGGGCTACGAGCAGTACTTC
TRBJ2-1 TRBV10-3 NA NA CAISDYSGGNNEQFF TGTGCCATCAGTGACTATTCCGGGGGCAACAATGAGCAGTTCTTC
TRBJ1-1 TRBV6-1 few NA CATGTPHTEAFF TGTGCCACCGGGACGCCCCACACTGAAGCTTTCTTT
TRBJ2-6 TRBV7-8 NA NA CASSLRRTGTDKPGANVLTF TGTGCCAGCAGCTTACGGCGAACCGGGACGGATAAACCTGGGGCCAACGTCCTGACTTTC
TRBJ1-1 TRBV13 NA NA CASSLGKGTEAFF TGTGCCAGCAGCTTGGGTAAGGGAACTGAAGCTTTCTTT
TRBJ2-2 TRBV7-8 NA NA CASSPMRGNTGELFF TGTGCCAGCAGCCCAATGAGAGGGAACACCGGGGAGCTGTTTTTT
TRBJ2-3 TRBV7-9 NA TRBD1 CASSIPGQGVSDTQYF TGTGCCAGCAGCATCCCGGGACAGGGGGTATCAGATACGCAGTATTTT
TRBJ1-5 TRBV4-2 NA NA CASSQVDDQPQHF TGTGCCAGCAGCCAAGTGGACGATCAGCCCCAGCATTTT
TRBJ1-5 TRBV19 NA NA CASTYRGNQPQHF TGTGCCAGTACCTACAGAGGCAATCAGCCCCAGCATTTT
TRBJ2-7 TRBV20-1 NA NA CSGFPYEQYF TGCAGTGGGTTCCCCTACGAGCAGTACTTC
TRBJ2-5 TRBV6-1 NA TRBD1 CASTSDRGQTQYF TGTGCCAGCACGTCCGACAGGGGTCAGACCCAGTACTTC
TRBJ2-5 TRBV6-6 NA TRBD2 CASGAGAETQYF TGTGCCAGCGGAGCGGGGGCGGAGACCCAGTACTTC
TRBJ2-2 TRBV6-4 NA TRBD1 CASGQGTNTGELFF TGTGCCAGTGGACAGGGGACGAACACCGGGGAGCTGTTTTTT
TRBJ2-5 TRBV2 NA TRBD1 CASSARTGGETQYF TGTGCCAGCAGTGCAAGGACAGGGGGGGAGACCCAGTACTTC
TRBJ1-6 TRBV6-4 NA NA CASSDSIYNSPLHF TGTGCCAGCAGTGACTCCATATATAATTCACCCCTCCACTTT
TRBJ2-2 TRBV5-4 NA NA CASSLETNTGELFF TGTGCCAGCAGCTTGGAAACCAACACCGGGGAGCTGTTTTTT
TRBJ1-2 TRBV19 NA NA CASQAGTNYGYTF TGTGCCTCCCAGGCAGGGACTAACTATGGCTACACCTTC
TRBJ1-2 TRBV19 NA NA CASSQHPNYGYTF TGTGCCAGTAGCCAACATCCTAACTATGGCTACACCTTC
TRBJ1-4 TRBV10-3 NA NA CAISDVSRNNEKLFF TGTGCCATCAGTGACGTATCCAGGAATAATGAAAAACTGTTTTTT
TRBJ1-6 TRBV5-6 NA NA CASSMTGGHRLHF TGTGCCAGCAGCATGACCGGGGGACACCGCCTCCACTTT
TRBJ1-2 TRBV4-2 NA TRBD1 CASTHRDRGYGYTF TGTGCCAGCACCCACAGGGACAGGGGCTATGGCTACACCTTC
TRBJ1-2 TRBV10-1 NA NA CASSESTGWGYTF TGCGCCAGCAGTGAGTCGACCGGGTGGGGCTACACCTTC